This T cell receptor (beta chain) was captured by sequencing in a study of OX40 agonist ivuxolimab in advanced cancers. Study context: In this trial design, patients received ivuxolimab intravenously at 0.01 to 10 mg/kg every 2 weeks.

Autoimmune disease history or systemic immunosuppression excluded patients. Blood got drawn at baseline, again on cycle 4 day 1, and then on cycle 7 day 1. Sequencing was performed with immunoSEQ multiplex PCR; in TCRdb, only in-frame clones are kept and a portion is missing. The data show about 70,000 clones, about 85% seen once. The CDR3 spans 15 residues. Trimming stripped 1 base from V and 1 base from J, with 8 bases between. The germline CDR1 and CDR2 sequences are SEHNR and FQNEAQ (reference sequence). Sequenced here: CD4+ or CD8+ T cells sorted from blood, sampled in a trial of the OX40 agonist ivuxolimab. The chain joins TRBV7-9 to TRBJ2-4; D possibly uses TRBD1 or TRBD2 (5 bases each). This clonotype originated in an adult with an advanced solid tumor such as melanoma, head and neck, liver or kidney cancer. The DNA of the CDR3 is TGTGCCAGCAGCTTAGGGGGGTCGGCCAAAAACATTCAGTACTTC. This encodes CASSLGGSAKNIQYF.